This T cell receptor beta chain was captured in a study of blood T cell repertoires in COVID-19. About the study: PBMCs, B-cell-depleted T cells, or T cells provided the cDNA or gDNA that made up the material.

Enrollment of patients from Seattle took place during active infection, with longitudinal follow-up. Original data processing: The assay estimated nucleated cells by amplifying reference gene primers. The repertoire was sequenced with immunoSEQ multiplex PCR; TCRdb's copy has only in-frame clones and lacks some. For V, J and clone size, that table is used; D and trimming come from the DNA. The profile shows about 480,000 clones, roughly nine tenths of them singletons. This CDR3 contains 15 residues. Germline CDR1 reads SGHAT; CDR2 reads FQNNGV. Trimming cost V 5 bases and J 3 bases, with 14 bases left between them.

The chain uses TRBV11-2 and TRBJ2-1, with TRBD2 as a possible D gene (5 bases). The sequencing input was peripheral blood. The TCR originated in a man between 18 and 29 years old with COVID-19, enrolled during active disease. CDR3: CASSPSSVSYNEQFF. In nucleotides, the CDR3 is TGTGCCAGCAGCCCAAGTAGCGTAAGCTACAATGAGCAGTTCTTC. Complete variable domain (other parts from reference TRBV11-2 and TRBJ2-1): EAGVAQSPRYKIIEKRQSVAFWCNPISGHATLYWYQQILGQGPKLLIQFQNNGVVDDSQLPKDRFSAERLKGVDSTLKIQPAKLEDSAVYLCASSPSSVSYNEQFFGPGTRLTVL.